These 13 T cell receptor beta chains were sequenced from one sample in a study of blood T cell repertoires in COVID-19. Clones were read by immunoSEQ multiplex PCR, and TCRdb kept only the in-frame ones, dropping some. The sample has about 110,000 clones; under 75% are singletons. Sequences were obtained from peripheral blood. Source of these receptors: a man aged 80 or over with acute or convalescent COVID-19.

The CDR3 region has the DNA TGTGCCAGCAAGCAAACGACCGGGGAGCTGTTTTTT. Translated, it gives CASKQTTGELFF. The genes are TRBV28 and TRBJ2-2, with D uncertain. Trimming took off 7 bases at V and 5 bases at J, with 8 bases between the two ends. Germline V lookup: CDR1 MDHEN, CDR2 SYDVKM. The CDR3 sequence is 12 residues long.

This clone was counted at least ten times. The chain carries TRBV27 and TRBJ1-6; D not certain. This CDR3 is 14 amino acids long. V gave up 3 bases and J gave up 2 bases, with 5 bases separating them. Germline V gene lookup returns CDR1 MNHEY and CDR2 SMNVEV (reference sequence). DNA for the CDR3: TGTGCCAGCAGTTTGAGCCCCTATAATTCACCCCTCCACTTT. It is translated as CASSLSPYNSPLHF.

The CDR3 here is CASSSGTGGSNEQFF. CDR3 in DNA: TGCGCCAGCAGCTCCGGGACAGGGGGGTCCAATGAGCAGTTCTTC. This chain joins TRBV5-1 and TRBJ2-1; 11 bases map to TRBD1. CDR1 is SGHRS, CDR2 YFSETQ, per germline. CDR3 size: 15 residues. J was trimmed by 6 bases and V by 3 bases; bases with no gene match: 5.

This clone has more than one count but fewer than ten. This sequence joins TRBV4-3 and TRBJ2-2; D not certain. V was clipped by 0 bases and J by 0 bases, with 11 bases between them. This CDR3 has 17 amino acids. Germline-derived CDR1 and CDR2 are LGHNA and YSLEER. CDR3 loop: CASSQDSHPSNTGELFF. The CDR3 DNA follows: TGCGCCAGCAGCCAAGATAGCCATCCCTCGAACACCGGGGAGCTGTTTTTT.

This chain links TRBV11-2 with TRBJ2-3; a possible D gene is TRBD2 (5 bases). The CDR3 is made up of 17 amino acids. CDR1 and CDR2 (germline): SGHAT, FQNNGV. Trimming stripped 5 bases from V and 1 base from J, with 19 bases between. The CDR3, as DNA: TGTGCCAGCAGCCTAAACCCGGGGAGCGGCCGCACAGATACGCAGTATTTT. This encodes CASSLNPGSGRTDTQYF.

The gene calls are TRBV9 and TRBJ2-7, with TRBD1 matching over 10 bases. This CDR3 is built from 15 residues. Per the germline V gene, CDR1 is SGDLS and CDR2 is YYNGEE. J lost 4 bases, V lost 4 bases, and 8 bases had no gene match. This CDR3 is CASSLRGQGMYEQYF. The CDR3, as DNA: TGTGCCAGCAGCCTAAGGGGACAGGGGATGTACGAGCAGTACTTC.

In its sample, this clone was seen once. This chain joins TRBV6-6 and TRBJ1-5; D unresolved. The V gene's germline CDR1 is MNHNY and CDR2 SVGAGI (reference sequence). Trimming removed 5 bases at V and 9 bases at J, with 14 bases between. This CDR3 contains 13 residues. The CDR3 sequence is CASSPRHLGPQHF. The DNA for the CDR3 is TGTGCCAGCAGTCCTCGACACCTGGGGCCCCAGCATTTT.

The V and J genes are TRBV4-2 and TRBJ2-1; 7 nucleotides align to TRBD2. V was pared by 0 bases and J by 4 bases, with 6 bases of the junction left unmatched. There are 16 residues in the CDR3. Per germline, CDR1 LGHNA and CDR2 YNFKEQ. The CDR3 DNA sequence: TGTGCCAGCAGCCAAGACGAGGCTAGCGGTTACAATGAGCAGTTCTTC. Its protein is CASSQDEASGYNEQFF.

The genes are TRBV7-8 and TRBJ2-7; 10 bases map to TRBD2. The germline V gene has CDR1 SGHVS and CDR2 FQNEAQ. The ends lost 5 bases at V and 1 base at J; junction bases unmatched: 8. This CDR3 contains 16 residues. For the CDR3, the DNA is TGTGCCAGCAGCACCAGGGCTAGCGGGAGTTCCTACGAGCAGTACTTC. This gives the protein CASSTRASGSSYEQYF.

This clone was found a few times. The chain has TRBV10-3 and TRBJ2-3; possibly TRBD2 for D (6 bases). Trimming removed 11 bases from V and 2 bases from J, with 14 bases in between. The CDR3 has 13 residues. Germline CDR1 is ENHRY and CDR2 is SYGVKD. DNA of the CDR3: TGTGCCTTACGGGGCGGGGCCACAGATACGCAGTATTTT. Translation gives CALRGGATDTQYF.

V and J are TRBV5-4 and TRBJ1-1, with D unresolved. CDR1 and CDR2 from the germline V gene are SGHNT and YYREEE (reference sequence). This CDR3 spans 13 amino acids. V lost 5 bases and J 1 base, leaving 9 bases between the germline ends. The CDR3 is CASSPTANTEAFF. The CDR3, as DNA: TGTGCCAGCAGTCCTACAGCGAACACTGAAGCTTTCTTT.

V usage is TRBV18 and J usage is TRBJ1-6, with D possibly matching TRBD1 (5 bases). Germline CDR1 and CDR2: KGHSH and LQKENI. The CDR3 contains 13 residues. Trimming left V 3 bases short and J 19 bases short, with 19 bases between. The CDR3 sequence: CASSPSAWAGQHF. Written as DNA, the CDR3 is TGTGCCAGCTCACCGTCCGCTTGGGCAGGGCAGCACTTT.

The chain carries TRBV6-6 and TRBJ2-7; D might be TRBD1 (5 bases). CDR1 and CDR2 (germline): MNHNY, SVGAGI (reference sequence). V lost 8 bases and J 0 bases, leaving 11 bases between the germline ends. The CDR3 spans 13 residues. The chain's CDR3 is CASGKGDSYEQYF. The CDR3 DNA reads as TGTGCCAGCGGGAAAGGGGACTCCTACGAGCAGTACTTC.